This T cell receptor beta chain was retrieved from a study of T cell repertoires in cytomegalovirus infection. Study-level background: Indications came from public TCR beta signatures; they pointed to CMV infection and to a matching HLA type.

MiXCR was run by TCRdb on the reads, yielding one entry per CDR3 protein. The table includes around 120,000 distinct CDR3 sequences, roughly 9% detected once. This clonotype was seen more than once but under ten times. Its antigen is not identified. The study, taken as a whole, reports: Public TCR beta family frequency separated CMV-and-HLA carriers, including in an independent cohort.

Sequencing was done on a sample of PBMCs. This TCR derives from a human donor in good health (CMV status not recorded). Some clones in this sample may be carry-over from other donors' samples.

The CDR3 protein is CSVGEAGEKLFF. The CDR3 bases are TGCAGCGTTGGCGAGGCCGGTGAAAAACTGTTTTTT. J is TRBJ1-4 and V is TRBV29-1, with no clear D. Germline V CDR1 and CDR2: SQVTM, ANQGSEA. This CDR3 contains 12 residues. V gave up 4 bases and J gave up 7 bases, with 10 bases separating them.